This record concerns one TCR beta chain sequence. Trimming at V came to 6 bases and at J to 5 bases, leaving 3 bases not matched to a gene. The CDR3 sequence is 14 residues long. CDR1 and CDR2 (germline): SGHRS, YFSETQ. This sample was taken from a study of cytomegalovirus exposure and HLA in healthy donors. The study ran its PCR with 60 Vbeta and 13 Jbeta primers. Some clones are missing from TCRdb's copy, which holds only in-frame ones; the method was immunoSEQ multiplex PCR. The table records roughly 110,000 clones, about 70% of them present only once. This sequence was found in a woman under 40 in good health and CMV-seronegative. The chain uses TRBV5-1 and TRBJ1-6, with TRBD1 matching over 9 bases. Sequencing used PBMCs. The CDR3 is CASMRTGDNSPLHF. The CDR3 DNA follows: TGCGCCAGCATGAGGACAGGGGATAATTCACCCCTCCACTTT. The variable domain in full, with the rest retrieved from reference TRBV5-1 and TRBJ1-6, is KAGVTQTPRYLIKTRGQQVTLSCSPISGHRSVSWYQQTPGQGLQFLFEYFSETQRNKGNFPGRFSGRQFSNSRSEMNVSTLELGDSALYLCASMRTGDNSPLHFGNGTRLTVT.